Below are 18 T cell receptor beta chains sequenced from a single sample in a study of control samples from healthy donors and cancer patients. The repertoire was sequenced with immunoSEQ multiplex PCR; TCRdb's copy has only in-frame clones and lacks some. The sample has 80,000 to 100,000 clones, about four fifths seen once. The specimen was blood. Every receptor here comes from a woman aged 25 to 39 in good health.

The gene calls are TRBV5-5 and TRBJ2-7; TRBD2 matches at 15 bases. The germline V gene has CDR1 SGHKS and CDR2 YYEKEE (reference sequence). J gave up 4 bases and V 4 bases, and 3 bases lay outside the gene matches. The CDR3 length is 15 residues. CDR3 region: CASSTGLAGGYEQYF. The CDR3 DNA sequence: TGTGCCAGCAGCACGGGACTAGCGGGGGGATACGAGCAGTACTTC.

Here the CDR3 reads CASKGLAESYEQYF. CDR3 DNA: TGTGCCAGCAAGGGGTTGGCAGAGTCCTACGAGCAGTACTTC. The rearrangement uses TRBV6-5 and TRBJ2-7, with D possibly TRBD1 on 5 matching bases. The germline gives CDR1 MNHEY, CDR2 SVGAGI. The CDR3 extends over 14 amino acids. Trimming pared 7 bases from V and 1 base from J, leaving 14 bases between.

The chain has TRBV30 and TRBJ1-2; D ambiguous. Trimming shortened V by 6 bases and J by 6 bases, and 14 bases separated the two germline ends. CDR1 is GTSNPN, CDR2 SVGIG, per germline (reference sequence). There are 12 residues in the CDR3. DNA for the CDR3: TGTGCCTGTACCACTCGGGGAGATGGCTACACCTTC. Its translation: CACTTRGDGYTF.

The DNA of the CDR3 is TGTGCCACCAGCAGAGCTAGTGGGGAGCGTGAAGCTTTCTTT. This encodes CATSRASGEREAFF. The chain couples TRBV15 to TRBJ1-1, with no clear D. This CDR3 spans 14 amino acids. The V end lost 1 base, the J end lost 7 bases, and 13 bases lay between the germline ends. Germline V gene lookup returns CDR1 LNHNV and CDR2 YYDKDF (reference sequence).

The V gene is TRBV11-2, the J gene TRBJ2-5; a possible D gene is TRBD1 (5 bases). The V and J ends lost 0 bases and 14 bases respectively, with 19 bases between them. Germline assignment: CDR1 SGHAT and CDR2 FQNNGV. The CDR3 spans 14 residues. CDR3 region: CASSLDGAPGRRYF. The CDR3 DNA reads TGTGCCAGCAGCTTAGATGGGGCCCCGGGTAGGAGATACTTC.

The J gene is TRBJ2-2, the V gene TRBV6-5; D unresolved. The CDR3 length is 11 residues. Looked up from germline, CDR1 is MNHEY and CDR2 is SVGAGI. Between the trimmed V and J ends, which lost 4 bases and 7 bases, there was a span of 4 bases. The CDR3 reads CASSFGGELFF. In DNA form, the CDR3 reads TGTGCCAGCAGTTTTGGCGGGGAGCTGTTTTTT.

The CDR3 DNA is TGTGCCAGCAGTCCGCTCGGCCTCGAGGGCACTGAAGCTTTCTTT. Its protein product is CASSPLGLEGTEAFF. The J gene is TRBJ1-1, the V gene TRBV27; D not certain. There are 15 residues in the CDR3. Germline CDR1 MNHEY, CDR2 SMNVEV (reference sequence). Trimming stripped 5 bases from V and 4 bases from J, with 17 bases between.

The chain has TRBV29-1 and TRBJ2-5; 8 nucleotides match TRBD1. The CDR3 covers 13 residues. The J segment lost 5 bases and the V segment lost 7 bases, leaving 9 bases of the junction unmatched. Germline V gene lookup returns CDR1 SQVTM and CDR2 ANQGSEA. The CDR3 loop reads CSARTGKGETQYF. The CDR3 nucleotides are TGCAGCGCTAGGACAGGGAAGGGGGAGACCCAGTACTTC. Combining the CDR3 with reference TRBV29-1 and TRBJ2-5 gives the whole variable domain SAVISQKPSRDICQRGTSLTIQCQVDSQVTMMFWYRQQPGQSLTLIATANQGSEATYESGFVIDKFPISRPNLTFSTLTVSNMSPEDSSIYLCSARTGKGETQYFGPGTRLLVL.

This rearrangement joins TRBV5-4 to TRBJ2-7, with D perhaps matching TRBD1 or TRBD2 (5 bases each). This CDR3 is built from 14 residues. V was clipped by 2 bases and J by 9 bases, with 18 bases between them. Looked up from germline, CDR1 is SGHNT and CDR2 is YYREEE (reference sequence). The CDR3 DNA follows: TGTGCCAGCAGCTTTTGGGGCCGCCCTGGGGGGCAGTACTTC. Its translation is CASSFWGRPGGQYF.

J is TRBJ2-5 and V is TRBV2; D might be TRBD2 (6 bases). The CDR3 loop spans 13 amino acids. Trimming cost V 7 bases and J 1 base, with 10 bases left between them. CDR1 is SNHLY and CDR2 is FYNNEI in the germline V gene. CDR3 in DNA: TGTGCCAGCAAGGCTAGCGTCCAAGAGACCCAGTACTTC. Translated: CASKASVQETQYF.

The V and J genes are TRBV9 and TRBJ1-4; maybe TRBD1 (6 bases). Germline CDR1 and CDR2: SGDLS and YYNGEE. The CDR3 contains 15 residues. The V gene lost 0 bases and the J gene lost 4 bases, with 10 bases spanning the gap. The CDR3 DNA follows: TGTGCCAGCAGCGTAGCTACAGGGAATAATGAAAAACTGTTTTTT. Protein: CASSVATGNNEKLFF.

The chain recombines TRBV12-3 or TRBV12-4 with TRBJ2-3, with D possibly being TRBD2 (6 bases). CDR3 length equals 11 residues. Between the trimmed V and J ends, which lost 5 bases and 7 bases, there was a span of 7 bases. This CDR3 reads CASSRGYTQYF. CDR3 nucleotides: TGTGCCAGCAGTCGGGGGTATACGCAGTATTTT.

The V and J genes are TRBV11-2 and TRBJ2-7; D is ambiguous. The CDR3 spans 13 residues. V lost 1 base and J 4 bases, leaving 8 bases between the germline ends. Germline V gene data show CDR1 as SGHAT and CDR2 as FQNNGV. The CDR3 DNA follows: TGTGCCAGCAGCTTAGCCTGGACGTACGAGCAGTACTTC. This sequence encodes CASSLAWTYEQYF.

The rearrangement joins TRBV6-2 or TRBV6-3 to TRBJ1-5, with 8 bases that match TRBD1. The CDR3 loop spans 15 amino acids. The germline CDR1 and CDR2 sequences are MNHEY and SVGEGT. J lost 6 bases, V lost 5 bases, and 9 bases had no gene match. CDR3 bases: TGTGCCAGCAGTCGATCGGGACAGGTCGCTCAGCCCCAGCATTTT. Amino acid sequence: CASSRSGQVAQPQHF.

V is TRBV3-1 (or the pseudogene TRBV3-2) and J is TRBJ1-2, with D hard to call. Trimming stripped 0 bases from V and 8 bases from J, with 7 bases between. This CDR3 region has 12 residues. Germline loops: CDR1 LGHDT, CDR2 YNNKEL (reference sequence). The CDR3 sequence is CASSQETLGYTF. CDR3 bases: TGTGCCAGCAGCCAAGAGACCTTGGGCTACACCTTC.

In this sample, this clone turned up a few times. The rearrangement uses TRBV12-3 or TRBV12-4 and TRBJ1-3; D is possibly TRBD1 (5 bases). Between the trimmed V and J ends, which lost 5 bases and 4 bases, there was a span of 6 bases. CDR3 length: 12 residues. The CDR3 spells CASSRTGNTIYF. CDR3 nucleotides: TGTGCCAGCAGTCGGACAGGAAACACCATATATTTT.

The chain recombines TRBV7-8 with TRBJ1-2, with TRBD1 identical over 9 bases. Germline CDR1 is SGHVS and CDR2 is FQNEAQ. J was trimmed by 3 bases and V by 5 bases; bases with no gene match: 1. The CDR3 is 13 residues long. Here the CDR3 DNA reads TGTGCCAGCAGCCGGGACAGGGACTATGGCTACACCTTC. Residues: CASSRDRDYGYTF.

This chain uses TRBV11-2 with TRBJ2-5, with a tentative D call TRBD1 (8 bases). CDR1 is SGHAT, CDR2 FQNNGV, per germline. Trimming stripped 0 bases from V and 3 bases from J, with 14 bases between. The CDR3 spans 16 residues. CDR3 sequence (DNA): TGTGCCAGCAGCTTAGATTCACAGGGGGGGAAAGAGACCCAGTACTTC. It encodes CASSLDSQGGKETQYF. Full variable domain (outside the CDR3, taken from reference TRBV11-2 and TRBJ2-5): EAGVAQSPRYKIIEKRQSVAFWCNPISGHATLYWYQQILGQGPKLLIQFQNNGVVDDSQLPKDRFSAERLKGVDSTLKIQPAKLEDSAVYLCASSLDSQGGKETQYFGPGTRLLVL.